Listed below are T cell receptor beta chains from one sample, sequenced in a study of blood T cells in healthy people across ages. TCRdb reprocessed the 5' RACE reads via MiXCR and lists one record per CDR3 protein. The sample holds approximately 780,000 distinct CDR3 sequences, roughly 24% seen once. These data also formed part of another study, on T cells of mothers and their children.

Sequenced sample: blood. All receptors derive from a boy younger than 18 in good health. CDR3s include the opening cysteine and the closing phenylalanine or tryptophan. A D gene is named only where the DNA matches it firmly. Rows may omit the clone size; those that give it use once, few, many or a size class.

V: TRBV6-1; J: TRBJ2-2; size: few; D: NA; CDR3: CASSEAQNTGELFF; DNA: TGTGCCAGCAGTGAAGCACAGAACACCGGGGAGCTGTTTTTT
V: TRBV28; J: TRBJ1-1; size: NA; D: NA; CDR3: CASSPMVREAFF; DNA: TGTGCCAGCAGTCCTATGGTGAGGGAAGCTTTCTTT
V: TRBV10-3; J: TRBJ2-7; size: few; D: TRBD2; CDR3: CAISASLAGSSYEQYF; DNA: TGTGCCATCAGTGCTTCACTAGCGGGAAGCTCCTACGAGCAGTACTTC
V: TRBV6-5; J: TRBJ2-7; size: NA; D: NA; CDR3: CASSRNPSEQYF; DNA: TGTGCCAGCAGTAGGAATCCGAGCGAGCAGTACTTC
V: TRBV6-2/TRBV6-3; J: TRBJ2-5; size: NA; D: TRBD1; CDR3: CASRTTGGLRETQYF; DNA: TGTGCCAGCAGAACGACAGGGGGCCTTCGAGAGACCCAGTACTTC
V: TRBV12-3/TRBV12-4; J: TRBJ2-3; size: NA; D: NA; CDR3: CASSSIKDTQYF; DNA: TGTGCCAGCAGTTCAATTAAGGATACGCAGTATTTT
V: TRBV18; J: TRBJ1-3; size: few; D: NA; CDR3: CASSPAQGGNTIYF; DNA: TGTGCCAGCTCACCAGCACAGGGCGGAAACACCATATATTTT
V: TRBV6-1; J: TRBJ2-7; size: few; D: TRBD1; CDR3: CASSVARDRWTYEQYF; DNA: TGTGCCAGCAGTGTAGCCCGGGACAGGTGGACCTACGAGCAGTACTTC
V: TRBV7-6; J: TRBJ1-1; size: NA; D: NA; CDR3: CASSLRLAGTNTEAFF; DNA: TGTGCCAGCAGCTTAAGGTTGGCAGGGACGAACACTGAAGCTTTCTTT
V: TRBV11-2; J: TRBJ2-3; size: NA; D: NA; CDR3: CASSLLSTTDTQYF; DNA: TGTGCCAGCAGCTTACTGTCTACCACAGATACGCAGTATTTT
V: TRBV4-3; J: TRBJ2-5; size: NA; D: TRBD2; CDR3: CASSQDPSGGFQETQYF; DNA: TGCGCCAGCAGCCAAGATCCTAGCGGGGGATTCCAAGAGACCCAGTACTTC
V: TRBV5-1; J: TRBJ2-1; size: NA; D: TRBD2; CDR3: CASSLTGTRSSYNEQFF; DNA: TGCGCCAGCAGCTTAACCGGGACTAGGAGCTCCTACAATGAGCAGTTCTTC
V: TRBV5-1; J: TRBJ2-3; size: NA; D: TRBD2; CDR3: CASSSLAGGVTGTQYF; DNA: TGCGCCAGCAGCTCTCTAGCGGGTGGGGTCACAGGTACGCAGTATTTT
V: TRBV19; J: TRBJ1-2; size: NA; D: TRBD1; CDR3: CASSMSTGADYGYTF; DNA: TGTGCCAGTAGTATGTCGACAGGGGCTGACTATGGCTACACCTTC
V: TRBV6-6; J: TRBJ2-7; size: NA; D: NA; CDR3: CASNAGVRSEQYF; DNA: TGTGCCAGCAACGCCGGGGTGAGGAGCGAGCAGTACTTC
V: TRBV6-5; J: TRBJ2-1; size: NA; D: NA; CDR3: CASSSGFGNEQFF; DNA: TGTGCCAGCAGTTCAGGGTTCGGGAATGAGCAGTTCTTC
V: TRBV27; J: TRBJ2-1; size: few; D: NA; CDR3: CASSFMRHSYNEQFF; DNA: TGTGCCAGCAGTTTTATGCGACACAGTTACAATGAGCAGTTCTTC
V: TRBV21-1; J: TRBJ2-2; size: NA; D: NA; CDR3: CASRGRDAQELFF; DNA: TGTGCCAGCCGCGGTCGGGACGCCCAGGAGCTGTTTTTT
V: TRBV5-1; J: TRBJ2-1; size: few; D: TRBD2; CDR3: CASSLAEGLAGGPGYNEQFF; DNA: TGCGCCAGCAGCTTAGCCGAAGGACTAGCGGGGGGGCCGGGATACAATGAGCAGTTCTTC
V: TRBV12-3/TRBV12-4; J: TRBJ2-5; size: NA; D: NA; CDR3: CASRPVSVGVETQYF; DNA: TGTGCCAGCAGACCCGTTTCGGTGGGGGTGGAGACCCAGTACTTC
V: TRBV12-3/TRBV12-4; J: TRBJ1-2; size: many; D: NA; CDR3: CASSLSGAGYTF; DNA: TGTGCCAGCAGTTTGTCTGGGGCTGGCTACACCTTC
V: TRBV7-6; J: TRBJ2-1; size: few; D: TRBD1; CDR3: CASSWDRKAYNEQFF; DNA: TGTGCCAGCAGTTGGGACAGGAAGGCCTACAATGAGCAGTTCTTC
V: TRBV20-1; J: TRBJ2-5; size: NA; D: TRBD1; CDR3: CSARDQLTGVETQYF; DNA: TGCAGTGCTAGAGATCAACTCACAGGGGTAGAGACCCAGTACTTC
V: TRBV20-1; J: TRBJ1-3; size: NA; D: NA; CDR3: CGTGLTGNTIYF; DNA: TGCGGCACAGGGCTTACCGGAAACACCATATATTTT
V: TRBV5-1; J: TRBJ1-2; size: few; D: NA; CDR3: CASSWGDVGLGYGYTF; DNA: TGCGCTAGCAGCTGGGGGGACGTCGGGCTCGGCTATGGCTACACCTTC
V: TRBV5-1; J: TRBJ2-2; size: NA; D: NA; CDR3: CASSSSGTNTGELFF; DNA: TGCGCCAGCAGCTCCTCCGGGACGAACACCGGGGAGCTGTTTTTT
V: TRBV20-1; J: TRBJ2-7; size: NA; D: NA; CDR3: CNAEDRRGSYEQYF; DNA: TGCAATGCAGAAGACAGACGGGGATCCTACGAGCAGTACTTC
V: TRBV4-2; J: TRBJ2-2; size: NA; D: NA; CDR3: CASSQVRARTITGELFF; DNA: TGTGCCAGCAGCCAAGTAAGGGCCAGAACTATTACCGGGGAGCTGTTTTTT
V: TRBV4-1; J: TRBJ2-2; size: many; D: TRBD2; CDR3: CASSQPSGTSPTGELFF; DNA: TGCGCCAGCAGCCAACCATCCGGGACTAGCCCCACCGGGGAGCTGTTTTTT
V: TRBV9; J: TRBJ2-7; size: few; D: TRBD2; CDR3: CASSASGGPSYEQYF; DNA: TGTGCCAGCAGCGCGAGCGGGGGGCCCTCCTACGAGCAGTACTTC
V: TRBV2; J: TRBJ2-7; size: NA; D: NA; CDR3: CASSDPAGRAYEQYF; DNA: TGTGCCAGCAGTGATCCGGCAGGGAGAGCCTACGAGCAGTACTTC
V: TRBV20-1; J: TRBJ1-4; size: NA; D: NA; CDR3: CSAPSPLTNEKLFF; DNA: TGCAGTGCCCCTTCCCCCTTAACTAATGAAAAACTGTTTTTT
V: TRBV20-1; J: TRBJ2-2; size: few; D: NA; CDR3: CSASDRANTGELFF; DNA: TGCAGTGCCTCTGACAGAGCGAACACCGGGGAGCTGTTTTTT
V: TRBV5-1; J: TRBJ1-4; size: few; D: TRBD1; CDR3: CASSLGDSNEKLFF; DNA: TGCGCCAGCAGCTTGGGGGACAGTAATGAAAAACTGTTTTTT
V: TRBV5-1; J: TRBJ2-6; size: once; D: NA; CDR3: CASSLSTSAGANVLTF; DNA: TGCGCCAGCAGCTTGTCCACTTCGGCTGGGGCCAACGTCCTGACTTTC
V: TRBV20-1; J: TRBJ1-1; size: many; D: TRBD1; CDR3: CSARDGDSNTEAFF; DNA: TGCAGTGCTAGGGACGGGGACAGCAACACTGAAGCTTTCTTT
V: TRBV29-1; J: TRBJ1-1; size: NA; D: NA; CDR3: CSVDSNRWDGEAFF; DNA: TGCAGCGTTGATAGTAATAGGTGGGATGGTGAAGCTTTCTTT
V: TRBV27; J: TRBJ1-4; size: NA; D: NA; CDR3: CASSYQGTSNEKLFF; DNA: TGTGCCAGCAGTTATCAAGGGACCTCAAATGAAAAACTGTTTTTT
V: TRBV5-6; J: TRBJ2-7; size: NA; D: NA; CDR3: CASSLDRIDEQYF; DNA: TGTGCCAGCAGCTTGGACAGGATCGACGAGCAGTACTTC
V: TRBV29-1; J: TRBJ2-5; size: few; D: TRBD1; CDR3: CSGAGTGEETQYF; DNA: TGCAGCGGGGCCGGGACAGGGGAGGAGACCCAGTACTTC
V: TRBV12-3/TRBV12-4; J: TRBJ1-5; size: NA; D: TRBD1; CDR3: CASSLGPGTGAGRSNQPQHF; DNA: TGTGCCAGCAGTTTAGGGCCCGGGACAGGGGCCGGACGAAGCAATCAGCCCCAGCATTTT
V: TRBV6-6; J: TRBJ1-5; size: NA; D: NA; CDR3: CATTPGGSNQPQHF; DNA: TGTGCCACTACCCCAGGAGGAAGCAATCAGCCCCAGCATTTT
V: TRBV20-1; J: TRBJ1-6; size: NA; D: NA; CDR3: CSARDSGLNSPLHF; DNA: TGCAGTGCTAGAGATTCGGGGTTAAATTCACCCCTCCACTTT
V: TRBV7-3; J: TRBJ2-2; size: NA; D: TRBD2; CDR3: CASGTSGGAAGELFF; DNA: TGTGCCAGCGGAACTAGCGGGGGGGCCGCCGGGGAGCTGTTTTTT
V: TRBV12-3/TRBV12-4; J: TRBJ2-1; size: few; D: NA; CDR3: CASSPPLRNFNEQFF; DNA: TGTGCCAGCAGCCCGCCCCTTAGAAACTTCAATGAGCAGTTCTTC
V: TRBV29-1; J: TRBJ2-7; size: NA; D: NA; CDR3: CSVEVSTEQYF; DNA: TGCAGCGTTGAGGTTAGCACCGAGCAGTACTTC
V: TRBV28; J: TRBJ2-5; size: NA; D: NA; CDR3: CASSLGQDYRQETQYF; DNA: TGTGCCAGCAGCTTAGGACAGGACTACAGACAAGAGACCCAGTACTTC
V: TRBV6-6; J: TRBJ1-2; size: NA; D: NA; CDR3: CASSYSTAGEPYGYTF; DNA: TGTGCCAGCAGTTACTCGACGGCAGGAGAGCCCTATGGCTACACCTTC
V: TRBV7-2; J: TRBJ2-5; size: many; D: NA; CDR3: CASSPAVETQYF; DNA: TGTGCCAGCAGCCCAGCAGTAGAGACCCAGTACTTC
V: TRBV9; J: TRBJ2-1; size: few; D: TRBD2; CDR3: CASSPGGFNEQFF; DNA: TGTGCCAGCAGCCCCGGGGGGTTCAATGAGCAGTTCTTC
V: TRBV30; J: TRBJ1-4; size: NA; D: NA; CDR3: CARQDGGNEKLFF; DNA: TGTGCCCGCCAGGACGGGGGAAATGAAAAACTGTTTTTT
V: TRBV4-1; J: TRBJ2-7; size: NA; D: TRBD1; CDR3: CASSVGQGYEQNF; DNA: TGCGCCAGCTCGGTCGGACAGGGTTACGAGCAGAACTTC
V: TRBV7-3; J: TRBJ2-1; size: NA; D: TRBD2; CDR3: CASRLTSGTGHEQFF; DNA: TGTGCCAGCAGGCTCACTAGCGGGACGGGTCATGAGCAGTTCTTC
V: TRBV10-3; J: TRBJ2-5; size: few; D: TRBD1; CDR3: CATGDRGRLGETQYF; DNA: TGTGCCACCGGGGACAGGGGGCGTTTGGGAGAGACCCAGTACTTC
V: TRBV7-2; J: TRBJ2-3; size: NA; D: TRBD2; CDR3: CTSSSVAGGFRDTQYF; DNA: TGTACCAGCAGCTCCGTGGCGGGGGGGTTTAGAGATACGCAGTATTTT
V: TRBV5-1; J: TRBJ1-1; size: few; D: NA; CDR3: CASSKSEMNTEAFF; DNA: TGCGCCAGCAGCAAATCTGAAATGAACACTGAAGCTTTCTTT
V: TRBV20-1; J: TRBJ2-7; size: NA; D: TRBD2; CDR3: CSARAGTSVPYEQYF; DNA: TGCAGTGCTAGAGCGGGGACTAGCGTACCCTACGAGCAGTACTTC
V: TRBV2; J: TRBJ2-1; size: few; D: TRBD2; CDR3: CASRGTSGGPPYNEQFF; DNA: TGTGCCAGCAGAGGAACTAGCGGGGGGCCCCCCTACAATGAGCAGTTCTTC
V: TRBV28; J: TRBJ2-7; size: many; D: TRBD1; CDR3: CASSTDRAYEQYF; DNA: TGTGCCAGCAGTACGGACAGGGCCTACGAGCAGTACTTC
V: TRBV12-3/TRBV12-4; J: TRBJ2-7; size: many; D: TRBD1; CDR3: CASSLGDRVGAYEQYF; DNA: TGTGCCAGCAGTTTAGGGGACAGGGTAGGAGCCTACGAGCAGTACTTC